This is a list of T cell receptor beta chains from one sample in a study of spatial heterogeneity in lung cancer. Each CDR3 protein is one row after TCRdb ran MiXCR on the 5' RACE reads. This sample has under 20,000 distinct CDR3 sequences, with about 9% found just once. The sample in question was PBMCs, obtained at follow-up. Receptors were obtained from a female donor with early-stage non-small cell lung cancer. The CDR3 runs from the conserved cysteine through the conserved F or W. D genes are given only for firm matches. Expanded clones get a size class; other rows say once, few or many, or leave the size out.

>few|TRBV6-2/TRBV6-3|-|TRBJ2-2
CASSYGGELFF
TGTGCCAGCAGTTATGGCGGGGAGCTGTTTTTT
>many|TRBV7-2|-|TRBJ2-3
CASSSRDRRDTDTQYF
TGTGCCAGCAGCTCTCGGGACCGCCGGGACACAGATACGCAGTATTTT
>many|TRBV5-1|TRBD2|TRBJ2-7
CASSSRQSTSGGSYEQYF
TGCGCCAGCAGCTCCCGACAGAGCACTAGCGGGGGTTCCTACGAGCAGTACTTC
>many|TRBV12-3/TRBV12-4|-|TRBJ2-7
CASSFGSGEQYF
TGTGCCAGCAGTTTTGGTAGTGGCGAGCAGTACTTC
>-|TRBV28|-|TRBJ1-6
CASGLPFIRDTNSPLHF
TGTGCCAGCGGATTACCCTTCATTAGGGACACTAATTCACCCCTCCACTTT
>few|TRBV30|-|TRBJ2-1
CAWSDVGATYNEQFF
TGTGCCTGGAGTGATGTAGGGGCTACCTACAATGAGCAGTTCTTC
>many|TRBV3-1|-|TRBJ1-2
CASSQAERGYGYTF
TGTGCCAGCAGCCAAGCGGAAAGAGGCTATGGCTACACCTTC
>many|TRBV29-1|TRBD1|TRBJ1-1
CSVGGQGNTEAFF
TGCAGCGTGGGCGGACAGGGGAACACTGAAGCTTTCTTT
>medium-sized|TRBV4-3|TRBD2|TRBJ2-3
CASSQTSGVPTDTQYF
TGCGCCAGCAGCCAAACTAGCGGGGTCCCCACAGATACGCAGTATTTT
>many|TRBV20-1|-|TRBJ1-5
CSARDTNSNQPQHF
TGCAGTGCTAGAGACACCAATAGCAATCAGCCCCAGCATTTT
>few|TRBV30|-|TRBJ2-3
CAWNPRTDTQYF
TGTGCCTGGAACCCTCGCACAGATACGCAGTATTTT
>many|TRBV15|-|TRBJ2-5
CATSRAIVETQYF
TGTGCCACCAGCAGAGCGATCGTTGAGACCCAGTACTTC
>-|TRBV29-1|-|TRBJ1-1
CSVARDAEAFF
TGCAGCGTTGCCAGGGACGCTGAAGCTTTCTTT